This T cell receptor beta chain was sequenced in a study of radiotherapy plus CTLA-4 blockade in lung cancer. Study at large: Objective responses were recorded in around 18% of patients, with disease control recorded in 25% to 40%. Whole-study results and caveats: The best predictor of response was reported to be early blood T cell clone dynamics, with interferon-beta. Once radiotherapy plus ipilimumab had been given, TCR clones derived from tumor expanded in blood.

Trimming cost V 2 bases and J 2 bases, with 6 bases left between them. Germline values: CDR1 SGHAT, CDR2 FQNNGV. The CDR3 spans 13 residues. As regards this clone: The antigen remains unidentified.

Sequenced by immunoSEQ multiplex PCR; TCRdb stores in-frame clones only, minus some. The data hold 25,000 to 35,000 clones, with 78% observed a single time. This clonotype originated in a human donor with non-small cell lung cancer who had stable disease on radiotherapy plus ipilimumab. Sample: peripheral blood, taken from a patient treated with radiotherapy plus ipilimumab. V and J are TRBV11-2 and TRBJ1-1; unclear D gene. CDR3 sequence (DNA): TGTGCCAGCAGCTTACAGGAAAACACTGAAGCTTTCTTT. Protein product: CASSLQENTEAFF.